This TCR beta chain came from a study of tumor-infiltrating lymphocytes in oesophageal squamous cell carcinoma. By its share, this clonotype is medium-sized. Each CDR3 protein is one row after TCRdb ran MiXCR on the PCR reads. The sample lists over 10,000 distinct CDR3 sequences, 51% occurring once. This clonotype originated in a female donor with esophageal squamous cell carcinoma. Sequenced sample: blood.

The CDR3 DNA follows: TGTGCCAGCGGGGGACTAGCGGGAGCTGGGGCCAACGTCCTGACTTTC. Encoded protein: CASGGLAGAGANVLTF. The rearrangement joins TRBV6-1 to TRBJ2-6; 14 nucleotides align to TRBD2. The J segment lost 2 bases and the V segment lost 8 bases, leaving 2 bases of the junction unmatched. The germline gives CDR1 MNHNS, CDR2 SASEGT. The CDR3 extends over 16 amino acids.